These 5 T cell receptor beta chains share one sample of origin, sequenced in a study of T cells in localized non-small cell lung cancer. The protocol was immunoSEQ multiplex PCR, while the TCRdb copy is restricted to in-frame clones and leaves out a portion. There are some 750 clones in the sample; 20% to 30% occur only once, and nearly 20% lies in the top ten. The sequencing used normal lung tissue next to the tumor, collected before any cancer treatment. The receptors derive from a woman aged 35 to 75 with stage III lung adenocarcinoma.

The J gene is TRBJ2-5, the V gene TRBV14; no clear D gene. The V and J ends lost 3 bases and 8 bases respectively, with 7 bases between them. CDR1 is SGHDN, CDR2 FVKESK, per germline. The CDR3 is 11 amino acids. CDR3 residues: CASSQGFTQYF. CDR3 DNA: TGTGCCAGCAGCCAGGGGTTCACCCAGTACTTC.

This clone was picked up a small number of times. This chain links TRBV30 with TRBJ2-1; D is uncertain. The ends were cut back, 0 bases at V and 6 bases at J, with 6 bases in the middle. This CDR3 is built from 12 residues. Looked up from germline, CDR1 is GTSNPN and CDR2 is SVGIG (reference sequence). CDR3 amino acids: CAWSVRGNEQFF. The CDR3 bases are TGTGCCTGGAGTGTACGAGGCAATGAGCAGTTCTTC.

The J gene is TRBJ2-1, the V gene TRBV19; a possible D gene is TRBD2 (6 bases). CDR1 and CDR2 from the germline V gene are LNHDA and SQIVND (reference sequence). The CDR3 is made up of 11 amino acids. Trimming cost V 7 bases and J 10 bases, with 11 bases left between them. The DNA of the CDR3 is TGTGCCAGTATCGGCGGGGCGGAGCAGTTCTTC. Protein sequence: CASIGGAEQFF.

This clone was detected only a few times. The chain recombines TRBV11-3 with TRBJ2-7; D is possibly TRBD1 (6 bases). The germline V gene encodes CDR1 SGHNT and CDR2 YENEEA. The CDR3 sequence is 17 residues long. With 5 bases removed from V and 0 bases from J, the gap between germline ends came to 20 bases. The CDR3 reads CASSVRGRDINSYEQYF. Here the CDR3 DNA reads TGTGCCAGCAGCGTAAGAGGCCGGGACATCAACTCCTACGAGCAGTACTTC.

The chain combines TRBV5-4 with TRBJ1-1; no reliable D call. The CDR3 sequence is 13 residues long. The V gene lost 3 bases and the J gene lost 0 bases, with 6 bases spanning the gap. Germline V gene lookup returns CDR1 SGHNT and CDR2 YYREEE (reference sequence). CDR3 nucleotides: TGTGCCAGCAGCTCAGACTTGAACACTGAAGCTTTCTTT. Translated: CASSSDLNTEAFF.